The 21 T cell receptor beta chains given below trace back to one sample, sequenced in a study of cytomegalovirus exposure and HLA in healthy donors. The PCR used 60 Vbeta and 13 Jbeta primers. The assay was immunoSEQ multiplex PCR, and TCRdb's table has in-frame clones only and misses some. Here the sample spans some 130,000 clones, approximately 80% being singletons. The sequenced sample was PBMCs. The receptors come from a male donor in good health and CMV-seropositive.

V gene TRBV7-9 combines with J gene TRBJ1-4; 9 bases agree with TRBD1. The CDR3 has 18 residues. Unmatched junction bases numbered 17, after V lost 5 bases and J lost 7 bases. CDR1 is SEHNR and CDR2 is FQNEAQ in the germline V gene (reference sequence). The CDR3, as DNA: TGTGCCAGCAGCCTGCTCCCTTCGGGGACAGGGCGGATTGAAAAACTGTTTTTT. Translating gives CASSLLPSGTGRIEKLFF. Full variable domain (missing parts from reference TRBV7-9 and TRBJ1-4): DTGVSQNPRHKITKRGQNVTFRCDPISEHNRLYWYRQTLGQGPEFLTYFQNEAQLEKSRLLSDRFSAERPKGSFSTLEIQRTEQGDSAMYLCASSLLPSGTGRIEKLFFGSGTQLSVL.

V usage is TRBV19 and J usage is TRBJ1-5; 11 positions match TRBD1. With 6 bases clipped from V and 0 bases from J, the junction kept 7 bases outside the gene matches. This CDR3 spans 17 amino acids. Germline V lookup: CDR1 LNHDA, CDR2 SQIVND (reference sequence). The CDR3 coding sequence is TGTGCCAGTAGCGGACAGGGGGCTGCTTATAGCAATCAGCCCCAGCATTTT. This gives the protein CASSGQGAAYSNQPQHF.

Worth noting for this clone: The same CDR3 is also encoded by other DNA sequences in this sample. The V and J genes are TRBV19 and TRBJ1-1; 9 nucleotides line up with TRBD1. This CDR3 spans 14 amino acids. CDR1 is LNHDA and CDR2 is SQIVND in the germline V gene (reference sequence). V lost 7 bases, J lost 6 bases, and 9 bases stayed unmatched. The CDR3, as DNA: TGTGCCAGTAATAAGGACAGGGGACGCGCTGAAGCTTTCTTT. It codes for CASNKDRGRAEAFF.

This sequence joins TRBV2 and TRBJ1-5; D not certain. Trimming removed 6 bases from V and 1 base from J, with 16 bases in between. The CDR3 is made up of 16 amino acids. Germline assignment: CDR1 SNHLY and CDR2 FYNNEI. This chain's CDR3 is CASREDGMGSNQPQHF. The CDR3 DNA is TGTGCCAGCAGGGAGGACGGAATGGGCAGCAATCAGCCCCAGCATTTT. The full variable domain, with the rest looked up from reference TRBV2 and TRBJ1-5, is EPEVTQTPSHQVTQMGQEVILRCVPISNHLYFYWYRQILGQKVEFLVSFYNNEISEKSEIFDDQFSVERPDGSNFTLKIRSTKLEDSAMYFCASREDGMGSNQPQHFGDGTRLSIL.

This clone was seen a single time. The chain employs TRBV7-6 and TRBJ1-5; TRBD1 might be the D (5 bases). The CDR3 covers 14 residues. Germline V gene data show CDR1 as SGHVS and CDR2 as FNYEAQ. V shed 3 bases and J shed 4 bases, with 10 bases lying between them. DNA of the CDR3: TGTGCCAGCAGCTTGGGTCAGGGTAATCAGCCCCAGCATTTT. Residues: CASSLGQGNQPQHF.

This clone was observed once. The rearrangement uses TRBV19 and TRBJ2-5; 14 nucleotides match TRBD2. Germline trimming cut 4 bases from V and 3 bases from J; bases unmatched to any gene: 4. This CDR3 is 16 amino acids long. The germline V gene has CDR1 LNHDA and CDR2 SQIVND (reference sequence). This CDR3 is CASSKRTSGGKETQYF. In nucleotides, the CDR3 is TGTGCCAGTAGTAAAAGGACTAGCGGGGGGAAAGAGACCCAGTACTTC.

V usage is TRBV30 and J usage is TRBJ1-6; possibly TRBD1 for D (6 bases). The V and J ends lost 3 bases and 7 bases respectively, with 10 bases between them. CDR3 size: 13 residues. Germline V gene sequence: CDR1 GTSNPN, CDR2 SVGIG (reference sequence). The CDR3 DNA sequence: TGTGCCTGGAGAGGGGGAATAAATTCACCCCTCCACTTT. Its protein product is CAWRGGINSPLHF.

This clone was detected only once. V and J are TRBV9 and TRBJ2-1, with D maybe TRBD2 (6 bases). V was cut by 1 base and J by 6 bases, with 11 bases left in between. Germline-derived CDR1 and CDR2 are SGDLS and YYNGEE. The CDR3 covers 14 residues. CDR3 residues: CASSVSGEANEQFF. The CDR3 nucleotides are TGTGCCAGCAGCGTATCGGGAGAGGCCAATGAGCAGTTCTTC.

The V gene is TRBV7-2, the J gene TRBJ1-2, with TRBD1 matching 10 bases. Trimming cost V 7 bases and J 4 bases; bases outside gene matches: 21. CDR1 is SGHTA and CDR2 is FQGNSA in the germline V gene. This CDR3 comprises 19 residues. CDR3 nucleotide sequence: TGTGCCAGCATGAAGCGCGGGACAGGGGACCTCGTCCTGGGCTATGGCTACACCTTC. As protein: CASMKRGTGDLVLGYGYTF.

This clone was detected only once. The chain recombines TRBV4-1 with TRBJ1-2; D remains ambiguous. Trimming took 0 bases from V and 2 from J, leaving 7 bases between them. The CDR3 runs to 14 residues. CDR1 MGHRA and CDR2 YSYEKL come from the germline V gene. CDR3 DNA sequence: TGCGCCAGCAGCCAAGACGGAGTCAACTATGGCTACACCTTC. Translation: CASSQDGVNYGYTF.

This clone showed up just a few times. The rearrangement joins TRBV5-1 to TRBJ2-7; no clear D. The length of the CDR3 is 12 residues. V lost 4 bases and J 6 bases, leaving 11 bases between the germline ends. The germline CDR1 and CDR2 sequences are SGHRS and YFSETQ. The CDR3 bases are TGCGCCAGCAGCCAAACAGTGGGCGAGCAGTACTTC. Translation gives CASSQTVGEQYF.

The chain couples TRBV10-3 to TRBJ2-1, with TRBD2 identical over 10 bases. The germline gives CDR1 ENHRY, CDR2 SYGVKD. CDR3 length: 16 amino acids. The V gene end was trimmed by 1 base and the J gene end by 4 bases; junction bases not matched to a gene: 4. CDR3 nucleotide sequence: TGTGCCATCAGTGAGTGGGATAGCGGGAGGTACAATGAGCAGTTCTTC. Translation gives CAISEWDSGRYNEQFF.

The chain recombines TRBV28 with TRBJ1-4; 7 bases map to TRBD1. Per germline, CDR1 MDHEN and CDR2 SYDVKM. The CDR3 totals 16 residues. V was pared by 3 bases and J by 4 bases, with 8 bases of the junction left unmatched. The CDR3 DNA is TGTGCCAGCAGTTTGGAGAAGGGGGCGGGTAATGAAAAACTGTTTTTT. This sequence encodes CASSLEKGAGNEKLFF.

The J gene is TRBJ2-7, the V gene TRBV29-1; TRBD1 aligns across 7 bases. Losses at the gene ends were 7 bases for V and 5 bases for J; bases not matched to a gene: 5. This CDR3 is 11 amino acids long. From germline, CDR1 is SQVTM and CDR2 ANQGSEA. DNA of the CDR3: TGCAGCGGATATACAGGGGACGAGCAGTACTTC. This encodes CSGYTGDEQYF.

This clone was seen a single time. The junction and the germline gene differ at one end; a read error may be behind it. CDR3 DNA sequence: TGTTCCAGTACCTTGGCAGGGGCTGGCTACACCTTC. This encodes CSSTLAGAGYTF. The chain carries TRBV7-9 and TRBJ1-2, with a tentative D call TRBD1 (6 bases). The CDR3 extends over 12 amino acids. Germline lookup yields CDR1 SEHNR and CDR2 FQNEAQ (reference sequence).

J is TRBJ2-7 and V is TRBV11-2, with 10 bases that match TRBD2. Germline V gene sequence: CDR1 SGHAT, CDR2 FQNNGV. J gave up 7 bases and V 4 bases, and 7 bases lay outside the gene matches. The CDR3 length is 14 residues. The CDR3 nucleotides are TGTGCCAGCAGCTCTAGCGGGAGAGGGCGGGAGCAGTACTTC. Amino acid sequence: CASSSSGRGREQYF.

Regarding this clone: One junction end disagrees with the germline gene, perhaps due to a read error. The chain couples TRBV6-5 to TRBJ1-4, with D possibly TRBD1 on 5 matching bases. The CDR3 consists of 15 residues. Germline V gene lookup returns CDR1 MNHEY and CDR2 SVGAGI. Written as DNA, the CDR3 is TGTGCCTGCAGTTATTTCGGCAGGGAAGATGAAAAACTGTTTTTT. This encodes CACSYFGREDEKLFF.

The chain joins TRBV27 to TRBJ1-5; D is possibly TRBD1 (5 bases). This CDR3 comprises 15 residues. The germline gives CDR1 MNHEY, CDR2 SMNVEV (reference sequence). The V end lost 0 bases, the J end lost 9 bases, and 15 bases lay between the germline ends. CDR3 in DNA: TGTGCCAGCAGTTTATCAGGGGTCTCGGGGGGGCCCCAGCATTTT. It is translated as CASSLSGVSGGPQHF.

This clone was seen a few times. The chain uses TRBV5-1 and TRBJ2-5, with 7 positions matching TRBD1. Germline CDR1 reads SGHRS; CDR2 reads YFSETQ. The CDR3 has 13 residues. With 3 bases clipped from V and 5 bases from J, the junction kept 4 bases outside the gene matches. For the CDR3, the DNA is TGCGCCAGCAGCTATACAGGGGACGAGACCCAGTACTTC. This translates into CASSYTGDETQYF.

Written as DNA, the CDR3 is TGTGCCAGCAGCTTCGACAGGGACGCGCCGTTCTTC. Protein product: CASSFDRDAPFF. This chain uses TRBV11-2 with TRBJ2-1, with 7 bases matching TRBD1. The CDR3 is made up of 12 amino acids. The junction had 8 bases not matched to a gene; V was cut back by 3 bases and J by 15 bases. Germline assignment: CDR1 SGHAT and CDR2 FQNNGV.

The chain uses TRBV2 and TRBJ1-1; no clear D gene. This CDR3 has 12 residues. Germline V gene lookup returns CDR1 SNHLY and CDR2 FYNNEI. V dropped 10 bases and J dropped 10 bases, with 19 bases sitting between them. The CDR3 here is CATGIEAFGAFF. DNA of the CDR3: TGTGCCACCGGGATCGAAGCGTTTGGAGCTTTCTTT.